This entry lists 16 T cell receptor beta chains sequenced from one sample in a study of cytomegalovirus exposure and HLA in healthy donors. 13 Jbeta primers and 60 Vbeta primers were used for the PCR. Measured with immunoSEQ multiplex PCR; TCRdb has only the in-frame clones, and not every one. The sample shows 150,000 to 200,000 clones, 60% to 80% of them seen only once. What was sequenced was PBMCs. These receptors all come from a woman between 50 and 59 years old in good health and CMV-seropositive.

The chain links TRBV29-1 to TRBJ2-1; a possible D gene is TRBD1 (6 bases). CDR1 SQVTM and CDR2 ANQGSEA come from the germline V gene. V lost 6 bases to trimming and J lost 7 bases, with 16 bases between them. CDR3 length: 13 amino acids. DNA for the CDR3: TGCAGCGTATCCGGGACACCCTTTAATGAGCAGTTCTTC. Amino acid sequence: CSVSGTPFNEQFF.

The chain joins TRBV5-4 to TRBJ2-1; 10 bases agree with TRBD2. Trimming cost V 4 bases and J 1 base; bases outside gene matches: 2. Germline CDR1 is SGHNT and CDR2 is YYREEE (reference sequence). This CDR3 comprises 15 residues. As DNA, the CDR3 is TGTGCCAGCAGCGAACTAGCGGGATCCTACAATGAGCAGTTCTTC. Its translation: CASSELAGSYNEQFF.

In DNA form, the CDR3 reads TGCGCCAGCAGTCAATCGGCAGGGATCAAAGCCAAAAACATTCAGTACTTC. It is translated as CASSQSAGIKAKNIQYF. The chain has TRBV23-1 and TRBJ2-4; a possible D gene is TRBD1 (5 bases). TRBV23-1 is an ORF; its function is uncertain. V was pared by 0 bases and J by 0 bases, with 12 bases between. This CDR3 spans 17 amino acids.

This sequence joins TRBV5-1 and TRBJ2-5; 13 bases agree with TRBD2. Trimming removed 4 bases from V and 4 bases from J; junction bases left unmatched: 7. The CDR3 is 16 amino acids. The germline V gene encodes CDR1 SGHRS and CDR2 YFSETQ. The CDR3 bases are TGCGCCAGCAGCGAGACTAGCGGGGGGCCGGGAGAGACCCAGTACTTC. Amino acid sequence: CASSETSGGPGETQYF.

The rearrangement links TRBV7-2 to TRBJ1-6; D gene uncertain. The V end was cut by 3 bases, the J end by 9 bases, with 9 bases between. The CDR3 has 13 residues. Germline V lookup: CDR1 SGHTA, CDR2 FQGNSA. CDR3 nucleotide sequence: TGTGCCAGCAGCTTCTCCGGGAGTTCACCCCTCCACTTT. Translation gives CASSFSGSSPLHF. The complete variable domain, with remaining parts taken from reference TRBV7-2 and TRBJ1-6, reads GAGVSQSPSNKVTEKGKDVELRCDPISGHTALYWYRQSLGQGLEFLIYFQGNSAPDKSGLPSDRFSAERTGGSVSTLTIQRTQQEDSAVYLCASSFSGSSPLHFGNGTRLTVT.

The chain has TRBV4-1 and TRBJ2-5; D is perhaps TRBD1 (9 bases). V was pared by 2 bases and J by 7 bases, with 17 bases between. The CDR3 spans 15 residues. Germline V CDR1 and CDR2: MGHRA, YSYEKL. CDR3: CASSQLQGAGGTQYF. For the CDR3, the DNA is TGCGCCAGCAGCCAATTACAGGGGGCGGGGGGGACCCAGTACTTC.

This clone was seen once. The chain employs TRBV4-2 and TRBJ1-6, with D unresolved. The CDR3 sequence is 14 residues long. The V gene lost 6 bases and the J gene lost 1 base, with 7 bases spanning the gap. Germline V lookup: CDR1 LGHNA, CDR2 YNFKEQ. CDR3 bases: TGTGCCAGCAGAAGAGGGTCCTATAATTCACCCCTCCACTTT. Its translation is CASRRGSYNSPLHF.

The genes are TRBV2 and TRBJ2-1; D may be TRBD2 (7 bases). Per the germline V gene, CDR1 is SNHLY and CDR2 is FYNNEI. CDR3 length: 15 residues. V dropped 4 bases and J dropped 3 bases, with 13 bases sitting between them. The CDR3 loop reads CASSGGGGGYNEQFF. CDR3 nucleotides: TGTGCCAGCAGTGGTGGGGGAGGGGGCTACAATGAGCAGTTCTTC.

A single count supports this clone. The chain couples TRBV28 to TRBJ2-5, with 11 bases lining up with TRBD2. J gave up 4 bases and V 4 bases, and 5 bases lay outside the gene matches. The V gene's germline CDR1 is MDHEN and CDR2 SYDVKM. The CDR3 contains 15 residues. The CDR3 DNA reads as TGTGCCAGCAGTTACTTAGCGGGGGGGCTAGAGACCCAGTACTTC. Its protein product is CASSYLAGGLETQYF.

This sequence joins TRBV7-2 and TRBJ2-5, with TRBD2 identical over 7 bases. The CDR3 extends over 17 amino acids. J was trimmed by 6 bases and V by 5 bases; bases with no gene match: 18. Per the germline V gene, CDR1 is SGHTA and CDR2 is FQGNSA. CDR3 residues: CASSKAPSGGGDQTQYF. CDR3 sequence (DNA): TGTGCCAGCAGCAAGGCCCCAAGTGGCGGGGGTGACCAGACCCAGTACTTC.

The J gene is TRBJ2-7, the V gene TRBV6-1; a possible D gene is TRBD1 (6 bases). The CDR3 loop spans 12 amino acids. With 7 bases removed from V and 6 bases from J, the gap between germline ends came to 13 bases. Germline V gives CDR1 MNHNS, CDR2 SASEGT. The CDR3 loop reads CASKTGMLEQYF. CDR3 in DNA: TGTGCCAGCAAAACAGGGATGCTCGAGCAGTACTTC.

The chain couples TRBV19 to TRBJ2-2; D is perhaps TRBD2 (6 bases). Trimming took 6 bases from V and 6 from J, leaving 17 bases between them. CDR1 is LNHDA and CDR2 is SQIVND in the germline V gene (reference sequence). There are 15 residues in the CDR3. The CDR3 protein is CASSLDGGVAGELFF. As DNA, the CDR3 is TGTGCCAGTAGCCTCGACGGGGGTGTGGCCGGGGAGCTGTTTTTT.

This chain joins TRBV5-6 and TRBJ2-5; 10 positions agree with TRBD2. Unmatched junction bases numbered 7, after V lost 5 bases and J lost 3 bases. The CDR3 totals 15 residues. Per the germline V gene, CDR1 is SGHDT and CDR2 is YYEEEE. CDR3 DNA: TGTGCCAGCAGTCTTATGAGCGGGGGGGAAGAGACCCAGTACTTC. This gives the protein CASSLMSGGEETQYF.

V usage is TRBV4-2 and J usage is TRBJ2-4; the D is unclear. V was clipped by 2 bases and J by 0 bases, with 8 bases between them. The germline CDR1 and CDR2 sequences are LGHNA and YNFKEQ. The CDR3 spans 15 residues. In DNA, the CDR3 is TGTGCCAGCAGCCAAAACCACATAGCCAAAAACATTCAGTACTTC. Translated: CASSQNHIAKNIQYF.

A word on this clone: Different DNA sequences within this sample yield the same CDR3. The CDR3 nucleotides read TGTGCCAGCAGTTCGGTCCACGAGCAGTACTTC. As protein: CASSSVHEQYF. This chain joins TRBV28 and TRBJ2-7; D unclear. Germline loops: CDR1 MDHEN, CDR2 SYDVKM. This CDR3 has 11 amino acids. Trimming took 4 bases from V and 5 from J, leaving 6 bases between them.

The chain is built from TRBV7-9 and TRBJ1-5; no clear D. The germline V gene encodes CDR1 SEHNR and CDR2 FQNEAQ (reference sequence). The V end was cut by 5 bases, the J end by 4 bases, with 12 bases between. There are 14 residues in the CDR3. CDR3 region: CASSPMGGNQPQHF. The CDR3 DNA sequence: TGTGCCAGCAGCCCTATGGGAGGAAATCAGCCCCAGCATTTT.